This is a list of T cell receptor beta chains from one sample in a study of T cell responses to AZD1222 COVID-19 vaccine. TCRdb's copy holds only in-frame clones and misses some; the assay was immunoSEQ multiplex PCR. The top ten hold roughly 25% of the sample, which has about 96,000 clones, 85% to 90% seen once. Sample: peripheral blood, taken on day 0 of AZD1222 vaccination. The source is an adult in good health. CDR3s include the opening cysteine and the closing phenylalanine or tryptophan. Fields, in order: J gene, V gene, CDR3 protein.

j_call: TRBJ2-7; v_call: TRBV25-1; cdr3_aa: CASRLAGGSVQYF
j_call: TRBJ1-2; v_call: TRBV2; cdr3_aa: CAISRDGGYTF
j_call: TRBJ2-7; v_call: TRBV28; cdr3_aa: CASSFTGEYDEQYF
j_call: TRBJ2-7; v_call: TRBV6-1; cdr3_aa: CASSEALRGWQYF
j_call: TRBJ1-2; v_call: TRBV5-1; cdr3_aa: CASTLSSRGQNYGYTF
j_call: TRBJ2-3; v_call: TRBV6-5; cdr3_aa: CASSYSGSTDTQYF
j_call: TRBJ2-7; v_call: TRBV29-1; cdr3_aa: CSVEGRGTYEQYF
j_call: TRBJ1-6; v_call: TRBV6-2/TRBV6-3; cdr3_aa: CASSRRLASPLHF
j_call: TRBJ2-7; v_call: TRBV7-2; cdr3_aa: CASKVQQPSYEQYF
j_call: TRBJ2-1; v_call: TRBV7-2; cdr3_aa: CASSLGGQGGRNEQFF
j_call: TRBJ2-7; v_call: TRBV9; cdr3_aa: CASSVGTGNTYEQYF
j_call: TRBJ2-1; v_call: TRBV14; cdr3_aa: CASSQLGIAGQVGLAFSYNEQFF
j_call: TRBJ2-3; v_call: TRBV11-3; cdr3_aa: CASSLAGVTDTQYF
j_call: TRBJ2-1; v_call: TRBV3-1/TRBV3-2; cdr3_aa: CASSQEGVADSYNEQFF
j_call: TRBJ1-3; v_call: TRBV9; cdr3_aa: CASSVGVYERNTIYF
j_call: TRBJ2-5; v_call: TRBV28; cdr3_aa: CASSLRRERRETQYF
j_call: TRBJ2-1; v_call: TRBV21-1; cdr3_aa: CASSKRLGQPFSYNEQFF
j_call: TRBJ2-7; v_call: TRBV28; cdr3_aa: CASSWTYEQYF
j_call: TRBJ1-5; v_call: TRBV19; cdr3_aa: CASSSTWGGRQPQHF
j_call: TRBJ2-2; v_call: TRBV7-6; cdr3_aa: CASSSLAGATGELFF
j_call: TRBJ1-1; v_call: TRBV27; cdr3_aa: CASSPRQRNTEAFF
j_call: TRBJ2-3; v_call: TRBV28; cdr3_aa: CASSPPGLAGEVSVDTQYF